The table lists the clone carrying this T cell receptor (beta chain) with a count of one. The Seattle patients, enrolled during active infection, were followed longitudinally. This CDR3 contains 15 residues. V lost 5 bases, J lost 0 bases, and 12 bases lay in between. The germline gives CDR1 SGHNT, CDR2 YYREEE (reference sequence). This sample is part of a study of blood T cell repertoires in COVID-19. Study details: Samples taken during acute and convalescent COVID-19 were collected in the United States, Italy and Spain.

Generated by immunoSEQ multiplex PCR, the TCRdb table keeps only in-frame clones and is missing some. The sample consists of 200,000 to 250,000 clones, about 87% of them appearing once. The sequence was collected from a man between 25 and 39 years old with COVID-19, enrolled during active disease. Sequencing used peripheral blood. This chain links TRBV5-4 with TRBJ2-1, with D tentatively TRBD1 (6 bases). The CDR3 region has the DNA TGTGCCAGCAGTAAGGGGGTTGGCTCCTACAATGAGCAGTTCTTC. Translation: CASSKGVGSYNEQFF.